This T cell receptor (beta chain) originates from a study of cytomegalovirus exposure and HLA in healthy donors. Study as a whole: Later analysis reported that the approximately 130 validation repertoires shared the platform of the roughly 700 first-cohort repertoires.

Trimming removed 1 base from V and 2 bases from J, with 0 bases in between. CDR1 is SGHRS, CDR2 YFSETQ, per germline. CDR3 length: 11 amino acids. Points on this clone: The antigen is unknown.

Study-wide findings and caveats: Across donors, most TCRs were seen rarely, yet some public ones were widespread. Through in vitro validation, three CMV-associated chains were shown to be specific for CMV antigens. First-cohort TCR clusters tended to co-occur in the roughly 130 validation repertoires, a later analysis found.

Clones were sequenced by immunoSEQ multiplex PCR, and TCRdb holds only the in-frame ones, with some missing. The repertoire has some 240,000 clones, around four fifths of them found once; the top ten carry 4.5% to 7%. This chain links TRBV5-1 with TRBJ2-5; D unresolved. The sequence derives from a woman between 18 and 30 years old in good health and CMV-seronegative. Source material: PBMCs. The CDR3 DNA reads TGCGCCAGCAGCTTGCAAGAGACCCAGTACTTC. Translating gives CASSLQETQYF.